The 13 T cell receptor beta chains given below trace back to one sample, sequenced in a study of cytomegalovirus exposure and HLA in healthy donors. The PCR used 60 Vbeta and 13 Jbeta primers. Using immunoSEQ multiplex PCR, the repertoire was profiled, and TCRdb retains in-frame clones only, with some absent. The sample contains roughly 150,000 clones, more than 70% of which appear only once. The sequenced sample consisted of PBMCs. The receptors come from a man aged 40-49 years in good health and CMV-seronegative.

As DNA, the CDR3 is TGTGCCATCGCGAGCCGCGACAGGGGGAACACTGAAGCTTTCTTT. Protein sequence: CAIASRDRGNTEAFF. This sequence joins TRBV10-3 and TRBJ1-1; TRBD1 aligns across 8 bases. From germline, CDR1 is ENHRY and CDR2 SYGVKD. The ends lost 8 bases at V and 1 base at J; junction bases unmatched: 9. This CDR3 region has 15 residues.

The rearrangement uses TRBV7-2 and TRBJ1-1, with TRBD1 identical over 7 bases. The CDR3 covers 14 residues. The ends lost 1 base at V and 5 bases at J; junction bases unmatched: 4. The germline V gene encodes CDR1 SGHTA and CDR2 FQGNSA. The CDR3 bases are TGTGCCAGCAGCTTAGACAGGGGTCGGACTGAAGCTTTCTTT. This codes for CASSLDRGRTEAFF.

This chain links TRBV19 with TRBJ1-1, with D unclear. This CDR3 comprises 13 residues. Trimming removed 1 base from V and 8 bases from J, with 11 bases in between. Germline-derived CDR1 and CDR2 are LNHDA and SQIVND (reference sequence). CDR3 nucleotide sequence: TGTGCCAGTAGTATAGCGGGGTCGATCGAAGCTTTCTTT. Its translation is CASSIAGSIEAFF.

This clone was recorded a few times. The V gene is TRBV4-3, the J gene TRBJ1-2; D uncertain. Germline V gives CDR1 LGHNA, CDR2 YSLEER. V was cut by 0 bases and J by 3 bases, with 11 bases left in between. This CDR3 spans 15 amino acids. This CDR3 reads CASSQDFGDYYGYTF. The CDR3 DNA follows: TGCGCCAGCAGCCAAGATTTCGGAGACTACTATGGCTACACCTTC.

The V and J genes are TRBV5-1 and TRBJ2-2; D is possibly TRBD2 (5 bases). The germline V and J ends were trimmed by 4 bases and 7 bases, with 14 bases remaining between them. Germline values: CDR1 SGHRS, CDR2 YFSETQ. The CDR3 is 14 residues long. The CDR3 sequence: CASSPEGGGGELFF. The CDR3 region has the DNA TGCGCCAGCAGCCCTGAGGGTGGTGGCGGGGAGCTGTTTTTT. Full variable domain (outside the CDR3, taken from reference TRBV5-1 and TRBJ2-2): KAGVTQTPRYLIKTRGQQVTLSCSPISGHRSVSWYQQTPGQGLQFLFEYFSETQRNKGNFPGRFSGRQFSNSRSEMNVSTLELGDSALYLCASSPEGGGGELFFGEGSRLTVL.

A few counts support this clone. Other DNA sequences in this specimen translate into the identical CDR3. V and J are TRBV7-2 and TRBJ2-7; D unresolved. The CDR3 runs to 13 residues. The V gene lost 5 bases and the J gene lost 0 bases, with 8 bases spanning the gap. Germline V gene data show CDR1 as SGHTA and CDR2 as FQGNSA. CDR3 nucleotides: TGTGCCAGCAGCCCTCCTAGCTCCTACGAGCAGTACTTC. Protein sequence: CASSPPSSYEQYF.

CDR3: CASSLLAGGPRTDTQYF. The CDR3 region has the DNA TGTGCCAGCAGCTTACTTGCGGGAGGGCCTAGGACAGATACGCAGTATTTT. The chain is built from TRBV13 and TRBJ2-3; 9 nucleotides line up with TRBD2. V was clipped by 2 bases and J by 3 bases; unmatched bases: 9. The germline gives CDR1 PRHDT, CDR2 FYEKMQ (reference sequence). There are 17 residues in the CDR3.

This chain links TRBV28 with TRBJ2-3; the D gene is possibly TRBD2 (6 bases). The germline CDR1 and CDR2 sequences are MDHEN and SYDVKM. The CDR3 totals 12 residues. The CDR3 region is CASAGMADTQYF. The CDR3 nucleotides are TGTGCTTCTGCGGGGATGGCGGATACGCAGTATTTT.

This clone came up once. The chain has TRBV7-7 and TRBJ2-5; D gene unclear. Trimming took 1 base from V and 0 from J, leaving 6 bases between them. This CDR3 has 14 residues. Germline V gene lookup returns CDR1 SSHAT and CDR2 FNYEAQ (reference sequence). CDR3 sequence reads: CASSLGDYQETQYF. CDR3 DNA: TGTGCCAGCAGCTTAGGAGACTACCAAGAGACCCAGTACTTC.

This chain connects TRBV11-2 to TRBJ1-1; D unclear. V dropped 4 bases and J dropped 5 bases, with 11 bases sitting between them. CDR3 length: 13 residues. The germline V gene encodes CDR1 SGHAT and CDR2 FQNNGV. For the CDR3, the DNA is TGTGCCAGCAGCTACGGGGTGTCGACTGAAGCTTTCTTT. This gives the protein CASSYGVSTEAFF.

The V call is TRBV18, the J call TRBJ2-7; 7 bases are shared with TRBD1. Germline loops: CDR1 KGHSH, CDR2 LQKENI. The CDR3 consists of 14 residues. The trim removed 2 bases at V and 3 bases at J, leaving 4 bases unmatched. CDR3: CASSPTGQHYEQYF. The CDR3 DNA reads as TGTGCCAGCTCACCAACGGGACAGCACTACGAGCAGTACTTC. Supplemented by reference TRBV18 and TRBJ2-7, the full variable domain reads NAGVMQNPRHLVRRRGQEARLRCSPMKGHSHVYWYRQLPEEGLKFMVYLQKENIIDESGMPKERFSAEFPKEGPSILRIQQVVRGDSAAYFCASSPTGQHYEQYFGPGTRLTVT.

The J gene is TRBJ1-1, the V gene TRBV19; D perhaps matches TRBD1 (6 bases). Trimming took 6 bases from V and 0 from J, leaving 11 bases between them. CDR3 length equals 14 residues. CDR1 and CDR2 (germline): LNHDA, SQIVND (reference sequence). CDR3 sequence: CASSLQGVNTEAFF. The CDR3 DNA sequence: TGTGCCAGTAGCTTACAGGGTGTGAACACTGAAGCTTTCTTT.

The chain uses TRBV19 and TRBJ1-6, with 7 bases matching TRBD1. This CDR3 contains 15 residues. V lost 3 bases to trimming and J lost 10 bases; unmatched junction nucleotides: 9. Germline loops: CDR1 LNHDA, CDR2 SQIVND (reference sequence). The CDR3 protein is CASSISETGWSPLHF. CDR3 DNA: TGTGCCAGTAGTATCTCCGAGACAGGGTGGTCACCCCTCCACTTT.